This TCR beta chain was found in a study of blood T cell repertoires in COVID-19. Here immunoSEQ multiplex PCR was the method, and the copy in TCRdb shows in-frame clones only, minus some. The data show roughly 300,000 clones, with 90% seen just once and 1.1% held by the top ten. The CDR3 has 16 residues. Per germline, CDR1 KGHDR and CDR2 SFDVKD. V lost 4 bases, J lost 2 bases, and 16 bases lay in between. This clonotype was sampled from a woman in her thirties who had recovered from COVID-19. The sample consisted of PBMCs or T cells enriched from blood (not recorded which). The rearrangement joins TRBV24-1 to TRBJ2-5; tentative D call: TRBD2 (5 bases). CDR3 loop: CATSDHRASRQETQYF. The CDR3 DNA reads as TGTGCCACCAGTGACCATCGAGCTAGCAGGCAAGAGACCCAGTACTTC.